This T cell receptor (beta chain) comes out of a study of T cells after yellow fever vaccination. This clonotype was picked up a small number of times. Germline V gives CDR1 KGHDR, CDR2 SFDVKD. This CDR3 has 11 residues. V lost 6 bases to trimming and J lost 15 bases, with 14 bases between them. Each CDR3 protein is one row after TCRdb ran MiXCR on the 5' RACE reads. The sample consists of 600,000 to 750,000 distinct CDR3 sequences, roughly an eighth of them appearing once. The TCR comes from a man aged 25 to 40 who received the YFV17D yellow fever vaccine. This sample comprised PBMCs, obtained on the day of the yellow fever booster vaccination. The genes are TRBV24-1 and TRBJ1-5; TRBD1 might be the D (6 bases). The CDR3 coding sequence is TGTGCCACCAGTAGTCAGGGGAGTTGGCATTTT. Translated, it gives CATSSQGSWHF.